This T cell receptor (beta chain) was sequenced during a study of T cells in Graves' hyperthyroidism and ophthalmopathy. This clonotype was detected many times. RNA transcripts yielded amplified TCR beta CDR3 regions. The HTBI set primed first-round TCR CDR3 RT-PCR. TCRdb fed the multiplex PCR reads into MiXCR, producing one record per CDR3 protein. The sample has 90,000 to 120,000 distinct CDR3 sequences, about 17% seen once. The CDR3 has 14 amino acids. Trimming removed 0 bases at V and 4 bases at J, with 7 bases between. From germline, CDR1 is SGHRS and CDR2 YFSETQ. Sequences were obtained from blood. The TCR sequence derives from a woman aged 45-65 years with Graves' hyperthyroidism. The chain employs TRBV5-1 and TRBJ2-2, with no clear D. In DNA form, the CDR3 reads TGCGCCAGCAGCTTGGTTGCCGGCACCGGGGAGCTGTTTTTT. Translation: CASSLVAGTGELFF.